This T cell receptor (beta chain) was obtained from a study of blood T cell repertoires in COVID-19. Authors' data handling: Amplification of reference gene primers was used by the study to estimate nucleated cell counts. Profiled with immunoSEQ multiplex PCR; TCRdb holds only in-frame clones, not every one. For V, J and clone size, that table is used; D and trimming come from the DNA. The data contain roughly 250,000 clones, around 90% of them singletons. Recruits, aged roughly 18 to 90 years, lived in 20 to 30 US areas. Self-reported history from a screening survey and questionnaire set each donor's cohort. Cohort 3 recovered donors had two negative PCRs, clearance, or symptom resolution. Germline CDR1 and CDR2: ENHRY and SYGVKD. This CDR3 comprises 16 residues. V lost 0 bases and J lost 5, with 13 bases in between. Only one count was recorded for this clone.

The rearrangement joins TRBV10-3 to TRBJ2-2, with D possibly matching TRBD2 (6 bases). The sequence came from a woman younger than 30 who had recovered from COVID-19. The sequenced sample was PBMCs or T cells enriched from blood (not recorded which). For the CDR3, the DNA is TGTGCCATCAGTGAGTCGGCGCTGGGAGGAACCGGGGAGCTGTTTTTT. Amino acid sequence: CAISESALGGTGELFF.